A single T cell receptor (beta chain) is shown here with its context. As yet, its antigen is unknown. At one boundary the junction diverges from the germline segment, which might be a read error. The data derive from a study of cytomegalovirus exposure and HLA in healthy donors. This CDR3 is 14 amino acids long. The V gene's germline CDR1 is MGHRA and CDR2 YSYEKL. At collection, donors were nominally healthy, but unrecorded immune exposures were probable. The PCR used 60 Vbeta and 13 Jbeta primers. Original processing notes: A follow-up analysis tallied 65 million to 80 million unique TCR beta chains, roughly 10 million shared. The repertoire was sequenced with immunoSEQ multiplex PCR; TCRdb's copy has only in-frame clones and lacks some. D and trimming were read from the DNA, whereas the V and J calls and clone size are those reported in that table. The table shows under 200,000 clones, with approximately 80% occurring only once.

Study-wide results and limits: Later on, a genetic analysis was performed. It linked a missense variant in DCLRE1C with V- and J-gene trimming of TCR beta. The Asian-associated ancestry cluster reportedly had fewer N-insertions than the approximately 610-donor mean in a later analysis.

This TCR derives from a woman aged 45 to 65 in good health and CMV-seronegative. Sequencing input: PBMCs. The rearrangement links TRBV4-1 to TRBJ1-1; no definite D call. CDR3 sequence: CASSHRQTTPFLGF. The CDR3, as DNA: TGCGCCAGCAGCCATAGACAAACCACCCCCTTTCTGGGCTTT.